These 32 T cell receptor beta chains originate from one sample sequenced in a study of shared clonotypes between healthy human individuals. Clones were read by immunoSEQ multiplex PCR, and TCRdb kept only the in-frame ones, dropping some. The sample includes just over 2,000,000 clones, about 94% of them seen just once. Terminally differentiated effector memory CD45RA+ cells were left out of the naive CD8 fraction, which was CD45RO-negative and positively selected for CCR7. The sequencing input was naive CD8+ T cells sorted from blood. Receptors were obtained from a man aged 18 to 30 in good health.

Note on this clone: A read error may produce the germline difference seen at one junction end. The chain couples TRBV10-1 to TRBJ1-1, with 8 positions matching TRBD1. The CDR3 is 14 residues long. The germline V gene has CDR1 WNHNN and CDR2 SYGVQD (reference sequence). The CDR3 DNA reads as TGCGCCGGCAGGAGGGACAGGTCGGACCGGCAAGGTTTCTTT. Residues: CAGRRDRSDRQGFF.

The chain combines TRBV25-1 with TRBJ2-7; the D is unclear. CDR3 length: 12 residues. CDR1 MGHDK and CDR2 SYGVNS come from the germline V gene. V lost 3 bases and J 4 bases, leaving 7 bases between the germline ends. The CDR3 region has the DNA TGTGCCAGCAGTGATTCCGGGTACGAGCAGTACTTC. It is translated as CASSDSGYEQYF.

This clone has only one observation. J is TRBJ2-1 and V is TRBV18; TRBD1 might be the D (6 bases). Trimming took off 2 bases at V and 7 bases at J, with 12 bases between the two ends. Germline CDR1 reads KGHSH; CDR2 reads LQKENI. This CDR3 is 14 amino acids long. The CDR3 nucleotides read TGTGCCAGCTCACCATTAGGGGGACCGAATGAGCAGTTCTTC. This sequence encodes CASSPLGGPNEQFF.

The chain uses TRBV4-3 and TRBJ2-7; a weak D match, TRBD2 (6 bases). The CDR3 has 15 amino acids. Per the germline V gene, CDR1 is LGHNA and CDR2 is YSLEER. With 4 bases removed from V and 0 bases from J, the gap between germline ends came to 13 bases. The CDR3 DNA reads TGCGCCAGCAGCCGCGGGACTTCCAGCTCCTACGAGCAGTACTTC. Translation: CASSRGTSSSYEQYF.

The J gene is TRBJ1-2, the V gene TRBV11-2, with D possibly matching TRBD1 (5 bases). This CDR3 spans 14 amino acids. The germline V and J ends were trimmed by 4 bases and 7 bases, with 16 bases remaining between them. Germline V lookup: CDR1 SGHAT, CDR2 FQNNGV. The DNA for the CDR3 is TGTGCCAGCAGCTCAAGGGACTACCCCTTTGGCTACACCTTC. It codes for CASSSRDYPFGYTF.

Comments on this clone: Other DNA sequences in this specimen translate into the identical CDR3. The chain combines TRBV27 with TRBJ2-7, with 8 bases matching TRBD1. Trimming cost V 3 bases and J 7 bases; bases outside gene matches: 8. The CDR3 is 14 residues long. Per germline, CDR1 MNHEY and CDR2 SMNVEV (reference sequence). CDR3 coding DNA: TGTGCCAGCAGTTTCGGACAGGGTGTAGGGGAGCAGTACTTC. Residues: CASSFGQGVGEQYF.

The rearrangement uses TRBV30 and TRBJ2-7; no reliable D call. Germline V lookup: CDR1 GTSNPN, CDR2 SVGIG (reference sequence). V lost 7 bases and J 2 bases, leaving 9 bases between the germline ends. CDR3 length equals 11 residues. The CDR3 nucleotides read TGTGCCTCGGACGGTACCTACGAGCAGTACTTC. Amino acid sequence: CASDGTYEQYF. The full variable domain, completed using reference TRBV30 and TRBJ2-7, is SQTIHQWPATLVQPVGSPLSLECTVEGTSNPNLYWYRQAAGRGLQLLFYSVGIGQISSEVPQNLSASRPQDRQFILSSKKLLLSDSGFYLCASDGTYEQYFGPGTRLTVT.

The chain carries TRBV5-6 and TRBJ2-7; D is uncertain. Germline assignment: CDR1 SGHDT and CDR2 YYEEEE. The CDR3 totals 16 residues. Trimming shortened V by 0 bases and J by 7 bases, and 20 bases separated the two germline ends. As DNA, the CDR3 is TGTGCCAGCAGCTTGGATTTGGACGGTAGGCCTCGAGAGCAGTACTTC. Its protein is CASSLDLDGRPREQYF.

The rearrangement joins TRBV6-5 to TRBJ2-5; D gene uncertain. Germline V gives CDR1 MNHEY, CDR2 SVGAGI. The CDR3 covers 15 residues. Deletions cut 0 bases from V and 0 bases from J, with 8 bases between. Here the CDR3 DNA reads TGTGCCAGCAGTTACTCTGTGGAGTACCAAGAGACCCAGTACTTC. It codes for CASSYSVEYQETQYF.

This chain joins TRBV18 and TRBJ1-1; D may be TRBD1 (5 bases). From germline, CDR1 is KGHSH and CDR2 LQKENI. The germline V and J ends were trimmed by 2 bases and 0 bases, with 10 bases remaining between them. This CDR3 is built from 15 residues. CDR3 loop: CASSPGAGMNTEAFF. In DNA form, the CDR3 reads TGTGCCAGCTCACCAGGCGCAGGGATGAACACTGAAGCTTTCTTT.

This sequence joins TRBV21-1 and TRBJ2-2; TRBD2, the table's D call, lacks a check against the DNA. TRBV21-1 is tagged as a pseudogene. The CDR3 covers 16 residues. The CDR3 is CASSPRPLANTGELFF. Here the CDR3 DNA reads TGTGCCAGCAGCCCCCGCCCACTCGCGAACACCGGGGAGCTGTTTTTT.

The chain employs TRBV29-1 and TRBJ2-7, with a possible D match to TRBD2 (6 bases). The CDR3 is 15 amino acids. The V end was cut by 7 bases, the J end by 6 bases, with 25 bases between. Germline V gives CDR1 SQVTM, CDR2 ANQGSEA. Written as DNA, the CDR3 is TGCAGCGCCCAAGCTAGCGAACGGTCGTGGGGCGAGCAGTACTTC. Amino acid sequence: CSAQASERSWGEQYF.

The chain is built from TRBV2 and TRBJ2-7; 9 nucleotides line up with TRBD2. The CDR3 length is 11 residues. After removal of 5 bases from V and 12 bases from J, the junction contained 5 bases not matched to a gene. Germline loops: CDR1 SNHLY, CDR2 FYNNEI. The CDR3 DNA sequence: TGTGCCAGCAGTATGGCTAGCGGGGTGTACTTC. Translated, it gives CASSMASGVYF. Based on the CDR3 plus reference TRBV2 and TRBJ2-7, the full variable domain is EPEVTQTPSHQVTQMGQEVILRCVPISNHLYFYWYRQILGQKVEFLVSFYNNEISEKSEIFDDQFSVERPDGSNFTLKIRSTKLEDSAMYFCASSMASGVYFGPGTRLTVT.

Concerning this clone: Other DNA variants within this sample encode the same CDR3. The chain employs TRBV27 and TRBJ2-7, with D possibly being TRBD2 (7 bases). CDR1 is MNHEY, CDR2 SMNVEV, per germline (reference sequence). The V gene lost 5 bases and the J gene lost 0 bases, with 17 bases spanning the gap. This CDR3 comprises 16 residues. DNA for the CDR3: TGTGCCAGCAGTCCCTCGGCGGGGGCTCTCTCCTACGAGCAGTACTTC. Translating gives CASSPSAGALSYEQYF.

The table lists this clone with a count of one. The chain combines TRBV5-1 with TRBJ2-7; 7 bases are a match to TRBD2. The CDR3 runs to 14 residues. Per germline, CDR1 SGHRS and CDR2 YFSETQ. V lost 2 bases, J lost 4 bases, and 6 bases stayed unmatched. CDR3 protein: CASSFRSGMYEQYF. The CDR3 bases are TGCGCCAGCAGCTTCCGCAGCGGGATGTACGAGCAGTACTTC.

This chain uses TRBV5-6 with TRBJ2-7, with no clear D. Germline assignment: CDR1 SGHDT and CDR2 YYEEEE. The CDR3 contains 14 residues. The germline V and J ends were trimmed by 0 bases and 2 bases, with 9 bases remaining between them. The CDR3 sequence: CASSLGSSTYEQYF. CDR3 coding DNA: TGTGCCAGCAGCTTGGGAAGCAGCACCTACGAGCAGTACTTC.

The V gene is TRBV2, the J gene TRBJ1-1, with D possibly being TRBD1 (6 bases). Germline V gives CDR1 SNHLY, CDR2 FYNNEI. The CDR3 contains 17 residues. Deletions cut 3 bases from V and 0 bases from J, with 17 bases between. CDR3 amino acids: CASSDGGWGELNTEAFF. The CDR3 DNA sequence: TGTGCCAGCAGTGATGGGGGCTGGGGGGAGTTGAACACTGAAGCTTTCTTT.

The chain has TRBV27 and TRBJ2-7, with 8 bases identical to TRBD2. Germline-derived CDR1 and CDR2 are MNHEY and SMNVEV (reference sequence). The V segment lost 5 bases and the J segment 2 bases; nucleotides outside the gene matches: 8. The CDR3 spans 15 residues. The CDR3 sequence: CASSPSGSGPYEQYF. For the CDR3, the DNA is TGTGCCAGCAGTCCCAGCGGGAGTGGCCCCTACGAGCAGTACTTC.

The chain uses TRBV5-6 and TRBJ2-7; D gene uncertain. V lost 5 bases, J lost 0 bases, and 9 bases lay in between. The CDR3 contains 13 residues. In germline, CDR1 is SGHDT, CDR2 YYEEEE. CDR3 DNA sequence: TGTGCCAGCAGGGACGTTTCCTCCTACGAGCAGTACTTC. It encodes CASRDVSSYEQYF. The full variable domain, its missing parts supplied by reference TRBV5-6 and TRBJ2-7, is DAGVTQSPTHLIKTRGQQVTLRCSPKSGHDTVSWYQQALGQGPQFIFQYYEEEERQRGNFPDRFSGHQFPNYSSELNVNALLLGDSALYLCASRDVSSYEQYFGPGTRLTVT.

The gene calls are TRBV6-6 and TRBJ2-1; D is uncertain. Germline-derived CDR1 and CDR2 are MNHNY and SVGAGI (reference sequence). This CDR3 contains 13 residues. The V end was cut by 2 bases, the J end by 7 bases, with 9 bases between. The CDR3 bases are TGTGCCAGCAGTTACCGACCTGGGAATGAGCAGTTCTTC. Protein: CASSYRPGNEQFF.

About this clone: The sample contains more than one DNA sequence encoding this CDR3. The chain has TRBV5-6 and TRBJ2-3; D call uncertain. Germline V CDR1 and CDR2: SGHDT, YYEEEE. This CDR3 has 11 residues. Trimming pared 2 bases from V and 5 bases from J, leaving 3 bases between. The CDR3 DNA sequence: TGTGCCAGCAGCTTATTAGATACGCAGTATTTT. Amino acid sequence: CASSLLDTQYF.

This chain links TRBV28 with TRBJ1-5; unclear D gene. The CDR3 length is 14 residues. Germline V lookup: CDR1 MDHEN, CDR2 SYDVKM. Trimming pared 6 bases from V and 0 bases from J, leaving 9 bases between. This CDR3 is CASRGMDSNQPQHF. In DNA form, the CDR3 reads TGTGCCAGCAGGGGTATGGATAGCAATCAGCCCCAGCATTTT.

The V and J genes are TRBV7-9 and TRBJ2-1; no clear D gene. Trimming shortened V by 5 bases and J by 4 bases, and 12 bases separated the two germline ends. Germline CDR1 reads SEHNR; CDR2 reads FQNEAQ (reference sequence). This CDR3 has 14 residues. The CDR3 loop is CASSDSGPYNEQFF. The CDR3 DNA reads as TGTGCCAGCAGCGACTCCGGGCCATACAATGAGCAGTTCTTC.

This chain joins TRBV7-2 and TRBJ2-7, with D perhaps matching TRBD1 (5 bases). Looked up from germline, CDR1 is SGHTA and CDR2 is FQGNSA. CDR3 length equals 15 residues. With 1 base removed from V and 0 bases from J, the gap between germline ends came to 10 bases. CDR3 coding DNA: TGTGCCAGCAGCTTAGGCAGGGCCGTCTCCTACGAGCAGTACTTC. Translating gives CASSLGRAVSYEQYF.

The chain links TRBV28 to TRBJ1-1; D unclear. The CDR3 extends over 13 amino acids. Per germline, CDR1 MDHEN and CDR2 SYDVKM. Trimming shortened V by 8 bases and J by 7 bases, and 17 bases separated the two germline ends. CDR3 in DNA: TGTGCCAGCCGTGGACCGAATTTGGGTGAAGCTTTCTTT. Its protein product is CASRGPNLGEAFF.

This chain connects TRBV4-1 to TRBJ1-5; TRBD1 might be the D (5 bases). V lost 4 bases and J lost 5, with 18 bases in between. The CDR3 is made up of 16 amino acids. Germline assignment: CDR1 MGHRA and CDR2 YSYEKL. The CDR3 bases are TGCGCCAGCAGCCGCCGGGGACGGCTGGGAGATCAGCCCCAGCATTTT. Translated, it gives CASSRRGRLGDQPQHF.

The V call is TRBV2, the J call TRBJ2-7; no definite D call. There are 11 residues in the CDR3. Germline V lookup: CDR1 SNHLY, CDR2 FYNNEI. V gave up 7 bases and J gave up 4 bases, with 8 bases separating them. The CDR3 DNA reads as TGTGCCAGCACGATAGGGTACGAGCAGTACTTC. Translation: CASTIGYEQYF.

The rearrangement joins TRBV28 to TRBJ2-2; 9 nucleotides line up with TRBD1. Germline CDR1 reads MDHEN; CDR2 reads SYDVKM. The V and J ends lost 3 bases and 3 bases, in that order; junction bases with no gene match: 8. This CDR3 comprises 17 residues. This chain's CDR3 is CASSLWDRAEYTGELFF. CDR3 DNA sequence: TGTGCCAGCAGTTTGTGGGACAGGGCTGAGTACACCGGGGAGCTGTTTTTT.

This rearrangement joins TRBV7-8 to TRBJ1-2, with 8 bases that match TRBD1. This CDR3 has 16 residues. The V and J ends lost 4 bases and 7 bases, in that order; junction bases with no gene match: 14. Germline assignment: CDR1 SGHVS and CDR2 FQNEAQ. Here the CDR3 reads CASSSGTGRLTSGYTF. In DNA form, the CDR3 reads TGTGCCAGCAGCTCTGGGACAGGAAGACTAACTAGTGGCTACACCTTC.

V is TRBV4-1 and J is TRBJ2-3; 8 nucleotides line up with TRBD1. V was clipped by 3 bases and J by 6 bases; unmatched bases: 11. CDR1 is MGHRA and CDR2 is YSYEKL in the germline V gene. CDR3 length: 16 amino acids. The CDR3 DNA follows: TGCGCCAGCAGCCAGACCCCCGGGACAGGAAGGGATACGCAGTATTTT. Its protein product is CASSQTPGTGRDTQYF.

Worth noting for this clone: Other DNA sequences in the sample encode the same CDR3. This chain joins TRBV2 and TRBJ1-1; D is undetermined. Trimming pared 7 bases from V and 1 base from J, leaving 7 bases between. The CDR3 is made up of 12 amino acids. The germline V gene encodes CDR1 SNHLY and CDR2 FYNNEI. The CDR3 region has the DNA TGTGCCAGCACCGGACCGAACACTGAAGCTTTCTTT. Translating gives CASTGPNTEAFF.

The chain has TRBV10-3 and TRBJ2-7; 10 bases agree with TRBD1. CDR3 length: 17 amino acids. J was trimmed by 6 bases and V by 7 bases; bases with no gene match: 18. Germline V gene sequence: CDR1 ENHRY, CDR2 SYGVKD. The CDR3 nucleotides read TGTGCCATCAATCCGGGCCCTCTCGGGACAGGGGCCCCCGAGCAGTACTTC. Protein: CAINPGPLGTGAPEQYF.